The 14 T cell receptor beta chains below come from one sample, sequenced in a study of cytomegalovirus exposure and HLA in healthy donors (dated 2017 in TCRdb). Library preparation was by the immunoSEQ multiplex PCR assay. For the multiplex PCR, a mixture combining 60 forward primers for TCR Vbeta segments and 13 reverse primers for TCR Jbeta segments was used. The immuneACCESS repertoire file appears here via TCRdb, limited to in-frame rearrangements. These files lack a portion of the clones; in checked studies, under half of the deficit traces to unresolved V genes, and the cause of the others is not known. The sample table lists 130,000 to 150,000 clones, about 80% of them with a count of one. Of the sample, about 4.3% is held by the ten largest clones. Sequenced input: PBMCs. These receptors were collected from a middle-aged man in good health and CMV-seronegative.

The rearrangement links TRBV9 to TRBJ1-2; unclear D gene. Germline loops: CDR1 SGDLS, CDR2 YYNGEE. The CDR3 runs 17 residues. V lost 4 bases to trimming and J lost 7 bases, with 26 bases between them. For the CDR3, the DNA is TGTGCCAGCAGCTCACGTTTAGAGCTCCTCGGGAGGGTTGGCTACACCTTC. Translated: CASSSRLELLGRVGYTF. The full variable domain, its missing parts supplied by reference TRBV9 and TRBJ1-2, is DSGVTQTPKHLITATGQRVTLRCSPRSGDLSVYWYQQSLDQGLQFLIQYYNGEERAKGNILERFSAQQFPDLHSELNLSSLELGDSALYFCASSSRLELLGRVGYTFGSGTRLTVV.

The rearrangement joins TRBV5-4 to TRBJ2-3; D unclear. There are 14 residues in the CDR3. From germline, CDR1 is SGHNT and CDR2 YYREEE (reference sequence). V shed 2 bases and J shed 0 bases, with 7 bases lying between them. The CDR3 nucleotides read TGTGCCAGCAGCTTAGAAACTAGCACAGATACGCAGTATTTT. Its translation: CASSLETSTDTQYF.

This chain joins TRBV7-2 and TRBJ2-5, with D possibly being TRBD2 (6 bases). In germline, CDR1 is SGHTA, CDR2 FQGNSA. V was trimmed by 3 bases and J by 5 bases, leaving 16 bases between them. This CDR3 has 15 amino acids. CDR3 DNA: TGTGCCAGCAGCTTGGCCGGACTATCCGGGGAGACCCAGTACTTC. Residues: CASSLAGLSGETQYF.

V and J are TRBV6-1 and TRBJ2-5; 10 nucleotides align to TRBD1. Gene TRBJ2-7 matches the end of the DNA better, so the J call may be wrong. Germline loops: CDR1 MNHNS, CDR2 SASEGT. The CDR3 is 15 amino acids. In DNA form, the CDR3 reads TGTGCCAGCAATTTAGTAGGGACAGGGGACTACGAGCAGTACTTC. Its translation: CASNLVGTGDYEQYF.

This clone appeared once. CDR3 sequence reads: CAWSVRASGGASGELFF. CDR3 nucleotide sequence: TGTGCCTGGAGTGTACGGGCTAGCGGGGGGGCTAGCGGGGAGCTGTTTTTT. The chain links TRBV30 to TRBJ2-2, with 12 bases identical to TRBD2. Germline V gene lookup returns CDR1 GTSNPN and CDR2 SVGIG (reference sequence). There are 17 residues in the CDR3. V shed 0 bases, J shed 7 bases, and the junction held 9 bases outside the gene matches.

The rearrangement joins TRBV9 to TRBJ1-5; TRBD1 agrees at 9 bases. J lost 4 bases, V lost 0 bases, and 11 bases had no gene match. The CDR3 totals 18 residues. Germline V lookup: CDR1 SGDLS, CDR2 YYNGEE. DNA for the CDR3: TGTGCCAGCAGCGTAGGGGTGACAGGGGGGGTAGCTAATCAGCCCCAGCATTTT. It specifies CASSVGVTGGVANQPQHF.

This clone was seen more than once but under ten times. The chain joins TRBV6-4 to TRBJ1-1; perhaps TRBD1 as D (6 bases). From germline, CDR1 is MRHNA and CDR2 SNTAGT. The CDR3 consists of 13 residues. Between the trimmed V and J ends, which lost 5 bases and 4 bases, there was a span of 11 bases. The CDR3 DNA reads TGTGCCAGCAGTTACAGGGTGAGCACTGAAGCTTTCTTT. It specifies CASSYRVSTEAFF.

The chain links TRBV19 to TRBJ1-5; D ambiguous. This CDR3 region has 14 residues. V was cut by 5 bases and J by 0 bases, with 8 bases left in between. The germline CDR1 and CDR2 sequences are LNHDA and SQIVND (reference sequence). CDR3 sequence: CASSFQNSNQPQHF. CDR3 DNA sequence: TGTGCCAGTAGTTTTCAGAATAGCAATCAGCCCCAGCATTTT.

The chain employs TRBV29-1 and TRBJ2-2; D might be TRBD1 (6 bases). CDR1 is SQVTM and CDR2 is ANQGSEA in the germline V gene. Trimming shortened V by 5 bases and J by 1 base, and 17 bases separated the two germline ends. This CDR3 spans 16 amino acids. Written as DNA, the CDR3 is TGCAGCGTTTCCAAACAGGGACGGCGGAACACCGGGGAGCTGTTTTTT. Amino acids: CSVSKQGRRNTGELFF.

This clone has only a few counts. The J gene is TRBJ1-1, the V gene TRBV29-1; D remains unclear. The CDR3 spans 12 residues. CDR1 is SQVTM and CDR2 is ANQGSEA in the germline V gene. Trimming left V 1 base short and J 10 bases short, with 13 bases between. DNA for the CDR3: TGCAGCGTTGAAGGGGAGAGACGGGGAGCTTTCTTT. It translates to CSVEGERRGAFF.

The DNA for the CDR3 is TGTGCCAGCAGCTTACCAGGGGGCATGGCTTTCTTT. Amino acid sequence: CASSLPGGMAFF. V and J are TRBV7-2 and TRBJ1-1, with 8 bases lining up with TRBD1. Germline assignment: CDR1 SGHTA and CDR2 FQGNSA. The ends lost 2 bases at V and 11 bases at J; junction bases unmatched: 4. The length of the CDR3 is 12 residues. The full variable domain, its missing parts supplied by reference TRBV7-2 and TRBJ1-1, is GAGVSQSPSNKVTEKGKDVELRCDPISGHTALYWYRQSLGQGLEFLIYFQGNSAPDKSGLPSDRFSAERTGGSVSTLTIQRTQQEDSAVYLCASSLPGGMAFFGQGTRLTVV.

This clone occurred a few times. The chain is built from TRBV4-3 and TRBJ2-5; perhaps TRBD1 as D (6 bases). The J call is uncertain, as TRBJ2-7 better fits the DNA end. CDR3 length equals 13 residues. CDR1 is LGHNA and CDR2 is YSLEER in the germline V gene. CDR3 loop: CASSQDRGYEQYF. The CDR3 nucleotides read TGCGCCAGCAGCCAAGACAGGGGATACGAGCAGTACTTC.

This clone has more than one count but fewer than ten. CDR3 bases: TGTGCCAGCAGCCCCTTCGACAATGAGCAGTTCTTC. This gives the protein CASSPFDNEQFF. The chain is built from TRBV7-9 and TRBJ2-1; D gene uncertain. The germline gives CDR1 SEHNR, CDR2 FQNEAQ (reference sequence). The CDR3 spans 12 residues. V was trimmed by 5 bases and J by 5 bases, leaving 7 bases between them.

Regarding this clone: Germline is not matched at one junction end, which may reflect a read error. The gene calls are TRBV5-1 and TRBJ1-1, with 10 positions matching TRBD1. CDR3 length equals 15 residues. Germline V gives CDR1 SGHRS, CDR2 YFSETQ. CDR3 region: CASSRDRGSNAEAFF. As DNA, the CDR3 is TGCGCCAGCAGCAGGGACAGGGGCTCGAACGCTGAAGCTTTCTTT.